The entry that follows covers one T cell receptor beta chain sequence. Generated by immunoSEQ multiplex PCR, the TCRdb table keeps only in-frame clones and is missing some. This table holds approximately 500,000 clones, approximately 91% found once. These data belong to a study of blood T cell repertoires in COVID-19. Study in general: Samples taken during acute and convalescent COVID-19 were collected in the United States, Italy and Spain.

V was pared by 3 bases and J by 11 bases, with 11 bases of the junction left unmatched. The CDR3 runs 15 residues. CDR1 LNHDA and CDR2 SQIVND come from the germline V gene (reference sequence). The sample consisted of peripheral blood. The clonotype originates from a woman aged 50 to 60 with COVID-19, enrolled during active disease. The chain employs TRBV19 and TRBJ2-3, with 10 bases aligning to TRBD1. For the CDR3, the DNA is TGTGCCAGTAGTATCCCGACAGGGGGCGGGGAGGGGCAGTATTTT. Protein: CASSIPTGGGEGQYF.